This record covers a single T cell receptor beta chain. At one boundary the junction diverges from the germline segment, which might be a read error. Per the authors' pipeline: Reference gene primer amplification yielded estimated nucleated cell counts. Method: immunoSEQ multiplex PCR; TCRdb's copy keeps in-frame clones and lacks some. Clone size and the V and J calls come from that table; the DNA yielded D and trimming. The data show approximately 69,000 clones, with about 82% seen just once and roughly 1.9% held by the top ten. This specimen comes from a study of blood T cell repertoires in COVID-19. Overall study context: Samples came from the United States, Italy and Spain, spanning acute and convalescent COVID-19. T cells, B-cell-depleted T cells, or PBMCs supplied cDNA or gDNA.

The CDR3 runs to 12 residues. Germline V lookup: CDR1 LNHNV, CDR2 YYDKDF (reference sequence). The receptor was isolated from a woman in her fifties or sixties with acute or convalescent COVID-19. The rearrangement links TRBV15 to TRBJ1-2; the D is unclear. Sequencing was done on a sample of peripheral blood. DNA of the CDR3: TGTGCCACCAGCAGAGATCTCGAACAGCTCGAGTTC. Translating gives CATSRDLEQLEF.